Listed below are T cell receptor beta chains from one sample, sequenced in a study of CD8 T cells in Susac syndrome. TCRdb processed the immunoSEQ multiplex PCR reads anew with MiXCR; each CDR3 protein has one entry. Of about 160,000 distinct CDR3 sequences listed, 93% are singletons. Sequencing was performed on CD4+ T cells from PBMCs. The source of these receptors is a human donor in good health. The CDR3 runs from the conserved cysteine through the conserved F or W. A D gene is named only where the DNA matches it firmly. Clone size, where shown, is once, few, many, or a class for clones that have expanded.

V	size	length	D	J	DNA	CDR3
TRBV18	NA	13	NA	TRBJ2-5	TGTGCCAGCTCAACCGGACTACAAGAGACCCAGTACTTC	CASSTGLQETQYF
TRBV6-6	NA	15	NA	TRBJ1-2	TGTGCCAGCAGATGGGTAACGGGGGGGGCTGCTGGCTACACCTTC	CASRWVTGGAAGYTF
TRBV7-9	NA	12	NA	TRBJ1-2	TGTGCCAGCAGCGTCTCTGTGGGTGGCTACACCTTC	CASSVSVGGYTF
TRBV28	NA	14	NA	TRBJ2-3	TGTGCCAGCAATCCGGCAAATCGGGGAGATACGCAGTATTTT	CASNPANRGDTQYF
TRBV7-2	NA	14	NA	TRBJ1-6	TGTGCCAGCAGCTTAGTCAGCCTTTGGTCACCCCTCCACTTT	CASSLVSLWSPLHF
TRBV4-1	NA	14	TRBD1	TRBJ1-2	TGCGCCAGCAGCCAAGCACAGGGGGCGAACGGCTACACCTTC	CASSQAQGANGYTF
TRBV7-3	NA	14	TRBD2	TRBJ2-5	TGTGCCAGCAGCCCCGGGGGGAGGGTAGAGACCCAGTACTTC	CASSPGGRVETQYF
TRBV25-1	NA	13	NA	TRBJ2-2	TGTGCCAGCAGGTTCCAGGGTGCCGGGGAGCTGTTTTTT	CASRFQGAGELFF
TRBV7-9	NA	14	NA	TRBJ2-1	TGTGCCAGCAGCTTAGGAGGGGCAGACAATGAGCAGTTCTTC	CASSLGGADNEQFF
TRBV19	NA	14	NA	TRBJ1-4	TGTGCCAGTAGGTGGGCCGCCCCTAATGAAAAACTGTTTTTT	CASRWAAPNEKLFF
TRBV20-1	NA	12	NA	TRBJ2-5	TGCAGTGCTAGAGTTGTCCAAGAGACCCAGTACTTC	CSARVVQETQYF
TRBV4-1	NA	16	TRBD2	TRBJ2-1	TGCGCCAGCAGCCGATACCTTAGCGGGGGGGCAGAAGAGCAGTTCTTC	CASSRYLSGGAEEQFF
TRBV6-1	NA	18	TRBD2	TRBJ2-5	TGTGCCAGCAGACGCGGGACTAGCGGGGGTCGGTACCAAGAGACCCAGTACTTC	CASRRGTSGGRYQETQYF
TRBV20-1	NA	14	TRBD1	TRBJ1-2	TGCAGTGCTAGTGGACAGGGCCTCCCCTATGGCTACACCTTC	CSASGQGLPYGYTF
TRBV29-1	NA	16	NA	TRBJ1-4	TGCAGCGTCCCTGTCCGGGGGAGGGGAAATAATGAAAAACTGTTTTTT	CSVPVRGRGNNEKLFF
TRBV6-5	NA	13	TRBD1	TRBJ2-7	TGTGCCAGCAAGGGACAGGCGACTGACGAGCAGTACTTC	CASKGQATDEQYF
TRBV5-1	NA	12	NA	TRBJ2-1	TGCGCCAGCAGCTTGGACTGGGTTGAGCAGTTCTTC	CASSLDWVEQFF
TRBV12-3/TRBV12-4	NA	14	NA	TRBJ2-1	TGTGCCAGCAGTTTGGGGGGGGCTTACAATGAGCAGTTCTTC	CASSLGGAYNEQFF
TRBV30	NA	13	NA	TRBJ2-5	TGTGCCTGGAATACTAGGTTCGGAGAGACCCAGTACTTC	CAWNTRFGETQYF
TRBV3-1	NA	14	NA	TRBJ1-6	TGTGCCAGCAGCCTTAGCGCCCGAGGGACACCCCTCCACTTT	CASSLSARGTPLHF
TRBV19	NA	17	TRBD2	TRBJ2-1	TGTGCCAGTAGTATAGCGGGTAGCGGGGGCTCCTACAATGAGCAGTTCTTC	CASSIAGSGGSYNEQFF
TRBV29-1	NA	13	TRBD1	TRBJ1-1	TGCAGCGTTGATAGTACAGGGGACACTGAAGCTTTCTTT	CSVDSTGDTEAFF
TRBV4-2	NA	11	NA	TRBJ2-4	TGTGCCAGCAGCCCGGGAAACATTCAGTACTTC	CASSPGNIQYF
TRBV3-1	few	15	NA	TRBJ2-7	TGTGCCAGCAGCCAATTTCCTAGTAGTTTGGCCGAGCAGTACTTC	CASSQFPSSLAEQYF
TRBV29-1	NA	12	NA	TRBJ1-1	TGCAGCGTTGATTGGGGGGGCACTGAAGCTTTCTTT	CSVDWGGTEAFF
TRBV18	NA	15	TRBD1	TRBJ1-6	TGTGCCAGCTCACCATCACAGGGGCGTAATTCACCCCTCCACTTT	CASSPSQGRNSPLHF
TRBV7-8	NA	12	NA	TRBJ1-5	TGTGCCAGCTCCCGGGGCTCTCAGCCCCAGCATTTT	CASSRGSQPQHF
TRBV27	NA	13	NA	TRBJ1-6	TGTGCCAGCGCGGTTAGCTATAATTCACCCCTCCACTTT	CASAVSYNSPLHF
TRBV9	NA	14	NA	TRBJ1-5	TGTGCCAGCAGCTCGGGACTTCACAATCAGCCCCAGCATTTT	CASSSGLHNQPQHF